This entry features one TCR beta chain sequence. Its cognate antigen is unknown. This sample was included in a study of shared clonotypes between healthy human individuals. Whole-study results and caveats: Several donors had about 5% of their naive CD4 clonotypes in common. The generation probabilities recorded for non-shared clonotypes fell below those of clonotypes shared by all four donors.

V lost 0 bases to trimming and J lost 5 bases, with 13 bases between them. Germline V lookup: CDR1 MNHNY, CDR2 SVGAGI (reference sequence). CDR3 length: 15 residues. Sorted subsets were amplified in replicate PCRs using around 220 ng DNA, 30,000 to 35,000 T cell genomes. Profiling relied on immunoSEQ multiplex PCR, and the TCRdb table lists in-frame clones only, not all of them. The repertoire consists of 2 million to 2.5 million clones, with around 93% occurring once and the leading ten covering around 0.38%. The V call is TRBV6-6, the J call TRBJ2-5; D could derive from TRBD1 or TRBD2 (5 bases each). The sequence derives from a man between 18 and 29 years old in good health. Some clones in this sample may be carry-over from other donors' samples. The sample taken for sequencing was naive CD4+ T cells from PBMCs. Subset reported: CD45RA+ positively selected. CDR3 nucleotides: TGTGCCAGCAGTTACTCCGGGACCGGGGAGGAGACCCAGTACTTC. Protein product: CASSYSGTGEETQYF.